Here is one TCR beta chain with its context. The sample comes from a study of control samples from healthy donors and cancer patients. Some clones are missing from TCRdb's copy, which holds only in-frame ones; the method was immunoSEQ multiplex PCR. Of roughly 39,000 clones in the sample, more than 85% are singletons; the top ten hold less than 4.5%. Trimming removed 10 bases from V and 8 bases from J, with 18 bases in between. The germline CDR1 and CDR2 sequences are MDHEN and SYDVKM. The CDR3 spans 13 residues. The specimen was blood. J is TRBJ2-1 and V is TRBV28, with D tentatively TRBD2 (5 bases). The receptor comes from a woman aged 45-60 years in good health. The CDR3 DNA reads as TGTGCCATCCTCAGCGGAACCAACGATGAGCAGTTCTTC. Residues: CAILSGTNDEQFF.